One sample yielded the 19 T cell receptor beta chains listed below, sequenced in a study of CD8 T cells in Susac syndrome. RNA amounts of about 0.45 to 1 ug underwent reverse transcription with random hexamers. TCRdb itself ran the immunoSEQ multiplex PCR reads through MiXCR, one entry per CDR3 protein. The table has 170,000 or so distinct CDR3 sequences, approximately 95% seen once; the top ten hold around 0.13%. The specimen was CD4+ T cells from PBMCs. The receptors here all came from a human donor with Susac syndrome.

The chain links TRBV4-3 to TRBJ2-1, with D possibly matching TRBD1 (6 bases). Deletions cut 3 bases from V and 9 bases from J, with 12 bases between. CDR3 length: 13 amino acids. Germline V gene data show CDR1 as LGHNA and CDR2 as YSLEER. The CDR3, as DNA: TGCGCCAGCAGCCACCTGGGGGACACTGAGCAGTTCTTC. It encodes CASSHLGDTEQFF.

This clonotype has a single count. The rearrangement links TRBV15 to TRBJ2-7; 9 positions agree with TRBD1. There are 16 residues in the CDR3. Germline CDR1 and CDR2: LNHNV and YYDKDF (reference sequence). Trimming removed 1 base from V and 2 bases from J; junction bases left unmatched: 6. Here the CDR3 reads CATSRALTGGPYEQYF. CDR3 nucleotide sequence: TGTGCCACCAGCAGAGCCCTGACAGGGGGGCCCTACGAGCAGTACTTC. Variable domain in full (rest from reference TRBV15 and TRBJ2-7): DAMVIQNPRYQVTQFGKPVTLSCSQTLNHNVMYWYQQKSSQAPKLLFHYYDKDFNNEADTPDNFQSRRPNTSFCFLDIRSPGLGDTAMYLCATSRALTGGPYEQYFGPGTRLTVT.

This rearrangement joins TRBV20-1 to TRBJ1-6; 9 nucleotides align to TRBD1. This CDR3 spans 15 amino acids. From germline, CDR1 is DFQATT and CDR2 SNEGSKA (reference sequence). V dropped 8 bases and J dropped 9; count of bases not matched to a gene: 14. This CDR3 is CSSTLGDRVGSPLHF. The CDR3, as DNA: TGCAGTTCAACACTGGGGGACAGGGTCGGTTCACCCCTCCACTTT.

V is TRBV18 and J is TRBJ2-5; D is unresolved. The germline V and J ends were trimmed by 0 bases and 4 bases, with 6 bases remaining between them. CDR1 is KGHSH, CDR2 LQKENI, per germline. The CDR3 loop spans 13 amino acids. The DNA for the CDR3 is TGTGCCAGCTCACCACCAGTAAGAGAGACCCAGTACTTC. Protein product: CASSPPVRETQYF.

The V and J genes are TRBV7-9 and TRBJ2-3; no reliable D call. The CDR3 spans 15 residues. V was trimmed by 3 bases and J by 0 bases, leaving 10 bases between them. Germline assignment: CDR1 SEHNR and CDR2 FQNEAQ (reference sequence). The CDR3 DNA reads TGTGCCAGCAGCTTTGACGGAACTAGCACAGATACGCAGTATTTT. It yields the protein CASSFDGTSTDTQYF.

V and J are TRBV30 and TRBJ2-7, with D uncertain. V dropped 1 base and J dropped 3 bases, with 4 bases sitting between them. Germline assignment: CDR1 GTSNPN and CDR2 SVGIG (reference sequence). The CDR3 is 11 residues long. CDR3 DNA: TGTGCCTGGAGTGGGTTCTACGAGCAGTACTTC. Encoded protein: CAWSGFYEQYF. The full variable domain, its missing parts supplied by reference TRBV30 and TRBJ2-7, is SQTIHQWPATLVQPVGSPLSLECTVEGTSNPNLYWYRQAAGRGLQLLFYSVGIGQISSEVPQNLSASRPQDRQFILSSKKLLLSDSGFYLCAWSGFYEQYFGPGTRLTVT.

The V and J genes are TRBV5-6 and TRBJ2-1, with D uncertain. Germline V gene sequence: CDR1 SGHDT, CDR2 YYEEEE. The V gene lost 3 bases and the J gene lost 7 bases, with 11 bases spanning the gap. The CDR3 has 13 amino acids. DNA for the CDR3: TGTGCCAGCAGCTGGTATCATTTGAATGAGCAGTTCTTC. Encoded protein: CASSWYHLNEQFF.

The rearrangement joins TRBV7-8 to TRBJ1-5; tentatively, D is TRBD1 (5 bases). Trimming took 1 base from V and 11 from J, leaving 15 bases between them. The CDR3 sequence is 14 residues long. Germline assignment: CDR1 SGHVS and CDR2 FQNEAQ. CDR3 nucleotide sequence: TGTGCCAGCAGCTTAGAGGGGACGAGGTCGGCCCAGCATTTT. It specifies CASSLEGTRSAQHF. Drawing the rest from reference TRBV7-8 and TRBJ1-5, the complete variable domain is GAGVSQSPRYKVAKRGQDVALRCDPISGHVSLFWYQQALGQGPEFLTYFQNEAQLDKSGLPSDRFFAERPEGSVSTLKIQRTQQEDSAVYLCASSLEGTRSAQHFGDGTRLSIL.

This clonotype is a singleton in its sample. The chain couples TRBV28 to TRBJ2-7; the D gene is possibly TRBD2 (5 bases). Trimming stripped 6 bases from V and 6 bases from J, with 12 bases between. In germline, CDR1 is MDHEN, CDR2 SYDVKM. The CDR3 length is 12 residues. This CDR3 is CASRDLFGEQYF. The CDR3 DNA follows: TGTGCCAGCAGGGACTTGTTTGGCGAGCAGTACTTC.

This rearrangement joins TRBV28 to TRBJ2-5, with a possible D match to TRBD1 (6 bases). V lost 5 bases and J 5 bases, leaving 12 bases between the germline ends. Per germline, CDR1 MDHEN and CDR2 SYDVKM. The CDR3 spans 13 residues. The CDR3 reads CASSLGQLETQYF. DNA for the CDR3: TGTGCCAGCAGTCTAGGACAGTTGGAGACCCAGTACTTC.

The chain couples TRBV20-1 to TRBJ2-2, with 7 positions matching TRBD2. Germline CDR1 and CDR2: DFQATT and SNEGSKA (reference sequence). The CDR3 has 13 amino acids. The V gene end was trimmed by 6 bases and the J gene end by 4 bases; junction bases not matched to a gene: 5. DNA of the CDR3: TGCAGTGCCAGACTAGCCCCCACCGGGGAGCTGTTTTTT. Its protein product is CSARLAPTGELFF.

About this clonotype: Germline and junction disagree at one end, which may indicate a read error. The chain links TRBV7-7 to TRBJ2-5, with D perhaps being TRBD1 or TRBD2 (5 bases each). The CDR3 has 17 residues. The germline V gene encodes CDR1 SSHAT and CDR2 FNYEAQ (reference sequence). The CDR3 region has the DNA TGCGTGCTAGCAAAGGATCATTGGGTTGGACAATGGGAGACCCAGTACTTC. As protein: CVLAKDHWVGQWETQYF.

The J gene is TRBJ2-5, the V gene TRBV15; D is uncertain. V gave up 4 bases and J gave up 0 bases, with 9 bases separating them. Germline loops: CDR1 LNHNV, CDR2 YYDKDF (reference sequence). This CDR3 is built from 14 residues. CDR3 in DNA: TGTGCCACCAGCATAGAAAAGTACCAAGAGACCCAGTACTTC. This translates into CATSIEKYQETQYF.

This chain joins TRBV7-9 and TRBJ1-1, with D unclear. V lost 1 base and J lost 8, with 17 bases in between. The CDR3 has 15 residues. Germline loops: CDR1 SEHNR, CDR2 FQNEAQ (reference sequence). For the CDR3, the DNA is TGTGCCAGCAGCTTAGTCGGAAGGCAGGATCGGGAAGCTTTCTTT. It codes for CASSLVGRQDREAFF.

V and J are TRBV6-2 or TRBV6-3 and TRBJ2-7; TRBD1 matches at 7 bases. Germline values: CDR1 MNHEY, CDR2 SVGEGT. The CDR3 loop spans 14 amino acids. V was clipped by 8 bases and J by 0 bases; unmatched bases: 7. This CDR3 is CASGPGQLSYEQYV. In nucleotides, the CDR3 is TGTGCCAGCGGACCGGGACAGCTCTCCTACGAGCAGTACGTC.

The CDR3 loop is CASSAVTGSNYGYTF. The CDR3 DNA is TGTGCCAGCAGCGCCGTCACGGGTTCTAACTATGGCTACACCTTC. The gene calls are TRBV28 and TRBJ1-2; D remains unclear. V lost 6 bases, J lost 0 bases, and 14 bases lay in between. The germline V gene encodes CDR1 MDHEN and CDR2 SYDVKM. This CDR3 spans 15 amino acids.

V is TRBV18 and J is TRBJ2-5; D uncertain. This CDR3 is 14 amino acids long. Trimming cost V 3 bases and J 1 base, with 9 bases left between them. The germline V gene encodes CDR1 KGHSH and CDR2 LQKENI. CDR3 sequence (DNA): TGTGCCAGCTCACCTACGTATTTCCAAGAGACCCAGTACTTC. This gives the protein CASSPTYFQETQYF.

The chain carries TRBV7-9 and TRBJ2-3, with 12 bases lining up with TRBD1. V dropped 4 bases and J dropped 3; count of bases not matched to a gene: 8. Per germline, CDR1 SEHNR and CDR2 FQNEAQ (reference sequence). There are 17 residues in the CDR3. In DNA, the CDR3 is TGTGCCAGCAGCTCCCCCGGGACAGGGGGCGCGACAGATACGCAGTATTTT. Translated, it gives CASSSPGTGGATDTQYF.

This clonotype was counted only a few times. The V gene is TRBV11-2, the J gene TRBJ2-5; 11 bases agree with TRBD2. The CDR3 extends over 15 amino acids. Germline V CDR1 and CDR2: SGHAT, FQNNGV. The V and J ends lost 1 base and 5 bases, in that order; junction bases with no gene match: 3. The CDR3 loop reads CASSLGLAGYETQYF. The CDR3, as DNA: TGTGCCAGCAGCTTAGGACTAGCGGGATACGAGACCCAGTACTTC.